This T cell receptor (beta chain) originates from a study of metastatic and nonmetastatic thyroid tumors. Study-level background: Malignant and benign thyroid patients had repertoires compared in peripheral blood and tumor or nodule tissue. General study points: It was reported that TCR beta diversity was significantly higher in malignant thyroid tumors than benign nodules, in blood and tumor.

Concerning this clone itself: Its specificity is unknown. This is likely a read error, given that the CDR3 carries no conserved phenylalanine or tryptophan at its end.

Patients had received no treatment of any kind before thyroid surgery. Germline V gives CDR1 DFQATT, CDR2 SNEGSKA (reference sequence). Trimming shortened V by 4 bases and J by 5 bases, and 12 bases separated the two germline ends. The CDR3 extends over 13 amino acids. TCRdb re-clonotyped the PCR reads through MiXCR. Of 91,000 or so clones in the sample, approximately 11% are singletons; the top ten hold around 11%. The clonotype comes from a female donor with papillary thyroid cancer or a benign thyroid nodule (not recorded which). Some clones in this sample may be carry-over from other donors' samples. The sample taken for sequencing was blood. V usage is TRBV20-1 and J usage is TRBJ1-5, with D possibly TRBD1 on 6 matching bases. In DNA, the CDR3 is TGCAGTGCTACGGAGGGGGGCTATCAGCCCCAGCATCTT. This codes for CSATEGGYQPQHL.